Listed below are T cell receptor beta chains from one sample, sequenced in a study of blood T cell repertoires in COVID-19. The data were produced by immunoSEQ multiplex PCR, yet TCRdb's version contains in-frame clones alone and is incomplete. The sample holds roughly 440,000 clones; approximately 89% are singletons and the top ten take approximately 12%. The sequencing sample was made of peripheral blood. Every receptor here comes from a woman between 50 and 59 years old with COVID-19, enrolled during active disease. The CDR3 runs from the conserved cysteine through the conserved F or W. D genes are given only for firm matches. Clone size is shown for a subset of rows, as once, few, many or a class of expanded clone.

D	size	V	length	J	CDR3	DNA
NA	once	TRBV20-1	11	TRBJ2-2	CSAPTTGELFF	TGCAGTGCTCCGACTACCGGGGAGCTGTTTTTT
TRBD1	NA	TRBV11-2	15	TRBJ1-4	CASSLGTGYNEKLFF	TGTGCCAGCAGCTTAGGGACAGGGTATAATGAAAAACTGTTTTTT
NA	NA	TRBV12-5	13	TRBJ1-6	CASGLEEGSPLHF	TGTGCTAGTGGTTTGGAAGAGGGATCACCCCTCCACTTT
NA	few	TRBV6-5	14	TRBJ1-1	CASRVTMTGFEAFF	TGTGCCAGCAGGGTGACTATGACAGGTTTTGAAGCTTTCTTT
NA	few	TRBV5-4	13	TRBJ1-2	CASSSRGAIGYTF	TGTGCCAGCAGCAGTCGGGGGGCGATCGGCTACACCTTC
NA	few	TRBV9	15	TRBJ2-7	CASSVAPGQAYEQYF	TGTGCCAGCAGCGTAGCCCCGGGACAAGCCTACGAGCAGTACTTC
NA	NA	TRBV7-2	16	TRBJ1-5	CASSLGRMNSNQPQHF	TGTGCCAGCAGCTTAGGCAGGATGAATAGCAATCAGCCCCAGCATTTT
TRBD1	NA	TRBV11-2	16	TRBJ2-1	CASSLVGTGPYNEQFF	TGTGCCAGCAGCTTAGTAGGGACAGGGCCCTACAATGAGCAGTTCTTC
TRBD1	NA	TRBV12-3/TRBV12-4	13	TRBJ1-1	CASTLGQGKRAFF	TGTGCCAGCACTCTAGGACAGGGAAAGAGAGCTTTCTTT
NA	NA	TRBV10-3	13	TRBJ2-2	CAISAANTGELFF	TGTGCCATCAGTGCCGCGAACACCGGGGAGCTGTTTTTT
TRBD2	NA	TRBV7-3	18	TRBJ2-5	CASSSPSGGLTFHETQYF	TGTGCCAGCAGCTCACCTAGCGGGGGCTTAACCTTCCATGAGACCCAGTACTTC
TRBD1	NA	TRBV7-2	16	TRBJ2-1	CASSPTGTGISNEQFF	TGTGCCAGCAGCCCCACCGGGACAGGGATCAGCAATGAGCAGTTCTTC
NA	NA	TRBV19	13	TRBJ2-1	CASSSRGYNEQFF	TGTGCCAGTAGCTCCAGAGGGTACAATGAGCAGTTCTTC
NA	NA	TRBV7-2	15	TRBJ1-1	CASSLPQAGQLEAFF	TGTGCCAGCAGCTTACCGCAGGCTGGGCAGTTAGAGGCTTTCTTT
NA	NA	TRBV19	13	TRBJ2-1	CASSMRRYNEQFF	TGTGCCAGTAGTATGAGGAGATACAATGAGCAGTTCTTC
NA	once	TRBV9	15	TRBJ1-3	CASSVGVQGLDTIYF	TGTGCCAGCAGCGTAGGGGTACAGGGTCTCGACACCATATATTTT
NA	NA	TRBV5-1	15	TRBJ1-1	CASSPRAGQDTEAFF	TGCGCCAGCAGCCCGCGGGCCGGGCAAGACACTGAAGCTTTCTTT
NA	NA	TRBV28	12	TRBJ1-2	CASSLRNYGYTF	TGTGCCAGCAGTTTACGGAACTATGGCTACACCTTC
NA	NA	TRBV21-1	13	TRBJ1-2	CASSKEAGSGYTF	TGTGCCAGCAGCAAAGAGGCAGGGTCGGGCTACACCTTC
NA	NA	TRBV7-7	17	TRBJ1-4	CASSLAGRPSVNEKLFF	TGTGCCAGCAGCTTAGCGGGGAGGCCCTCTGTTAATGAAAAACTGTTTTTT
TRBD1	few	TRBV10-3	14	TRBJ1-1	CATGQGLANTEAFF	TGTGCCACAGGACAGGGACTTGCGAACACTGAAGCTTTCTTT
NA	NA	TRBV3-1/TRBV3-2	15	TRBJ2-3	CASSLRDTVADTQYF	TGTGCCAGCAGCCTCCGGGACACAGTCGCAGATACGCAGTATTTT
NA	NA	TRBV5-1	15	TRBJ2-5	CASSLAAGVTETQYF	TGCGCCAGCAGCTTGGCCGCAGGGGTGACAGAGACCCAGTACTTC
NA	NA	TRBV14	14	TRBJ2-3	CASSQELARDTQYF	TGTGCCAGCAGCCAAGAACTCGCGCGCGATACGCAGTATTTT
NA	NA	TRBV7-8	14	TRBJ2-7	CASSLRQVPYEQYF	TGTGCCAGCAGCTTAAGGCAGGTCCCCTACGAGCAGTACTTC
NA	NA	TRBV6-5	15	TRBJ1-3	CASSTTGLSGNTIYF	TGTGCCAGCAGTACTACAGGGCTCTCTGGAAACACCATATATTTT
NA	NA	TRBV2	14	TRBJ1-6	CASKSIGGNSPLHF	TGTGCCAGCAAATCTATAGGAGGGAATTCACCCCTCCACTTT
TRBD1	NA	TRBV5-1	14	TRBJ2-1	CASSPGQGHNEQFF	TGCGCCAGCAGTCCGGGACAGGGCCACAATGAGCAGTTCTTC
NA	NA	TRBV19	15	TRBJ1-1	CASSNRTHMNTEAFF	TGTGCCAGTAGTAACAGGACCCACATGAACACTGAAGCTTTCTTT
TRBD1	NA	TRBV18	14	TRBJ1-6	CASSRDRDYSPLHF	TGTGCCAGCTCCCGCGACAGGGATTATTCACCCCTCCACTTT
TRBD1	NA	TRBV28	13	TRBJ1-1	CASSWDRGGEAFF	TGTGCCAGCAGTTGGGACAGGGGAGGGGAAGCTTTCTTT
NA	NA	TRBV9	15	TRBJ1-1	CASSVGGGADTEAFF	TGTGCCAGCAGCGTAGGTGGGGGGGCGGACACTGAAGCTTTCTTT
NA	NA	TRBV5-4	15	TRBJ1-2	CASSPPLGRGYGYTF	TGTGCCAGCAGCCCACCCTTGGGCAGGGGCTATGGCTACACCTTC
NA	NA	TRBV4-2	16	TRBJ2-7	CASSLLAQASSYEQYF	TGTGCCAGCAGCCTACTCGCCCAGGCGAGCTCCTACGAGCAGTACTTC
TRBD1	NA	TRBV11-2	14	TRBJ1-2	CASSSQGANYGYTF	TGTGCCAGCAGCTCCCAGGGGGCGAACTATGGCTACACCTTC